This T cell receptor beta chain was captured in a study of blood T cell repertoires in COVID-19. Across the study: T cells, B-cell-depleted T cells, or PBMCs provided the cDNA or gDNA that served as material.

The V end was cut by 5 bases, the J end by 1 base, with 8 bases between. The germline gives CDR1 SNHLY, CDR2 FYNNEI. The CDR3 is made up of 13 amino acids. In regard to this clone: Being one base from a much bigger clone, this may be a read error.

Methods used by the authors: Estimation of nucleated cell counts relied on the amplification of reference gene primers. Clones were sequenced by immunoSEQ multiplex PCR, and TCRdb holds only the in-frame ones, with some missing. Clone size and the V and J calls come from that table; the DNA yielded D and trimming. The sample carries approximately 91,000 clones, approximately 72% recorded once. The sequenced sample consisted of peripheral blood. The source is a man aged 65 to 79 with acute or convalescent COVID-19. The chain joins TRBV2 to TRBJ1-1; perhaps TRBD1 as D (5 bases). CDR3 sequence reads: CASSLTANTEAFF. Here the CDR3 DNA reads TGTGCCAGCAGTTTGACAGCGAACACTGAAGCTTTCTTT.